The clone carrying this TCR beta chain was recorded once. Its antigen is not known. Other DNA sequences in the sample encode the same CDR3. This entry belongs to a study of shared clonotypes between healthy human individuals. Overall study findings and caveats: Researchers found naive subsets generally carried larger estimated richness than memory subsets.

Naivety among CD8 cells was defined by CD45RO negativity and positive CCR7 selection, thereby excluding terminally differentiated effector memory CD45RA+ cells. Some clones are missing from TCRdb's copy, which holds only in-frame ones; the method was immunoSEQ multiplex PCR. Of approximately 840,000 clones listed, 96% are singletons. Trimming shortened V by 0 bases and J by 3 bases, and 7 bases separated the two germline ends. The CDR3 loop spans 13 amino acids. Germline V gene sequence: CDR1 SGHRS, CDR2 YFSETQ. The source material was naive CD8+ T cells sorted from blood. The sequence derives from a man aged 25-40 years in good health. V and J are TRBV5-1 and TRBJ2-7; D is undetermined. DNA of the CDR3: TGCGCCAGCAGCTTGGCCCCTGGCTACGAGCAGTACTTC. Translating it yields CASSLAPGYEQYF.